The 30 T cell receptor beta chains below all came from one sample that was sequenced in a study of Tregs in tolerant kidney transplant recipients. Here immunoSEQ multiplex PCR was the method, and the copy in TCRdb shows in-frame clones only, minus some. The sample lists some 250,000 clones, about 86% seen once, with around 0.61% in the top ten. Sequencing was carried out using CD4+ T cells from blood. Every receptor here comes from a human donor in good health.

This chain uses TRBV2 with TRBJ1-6; tentatively, D is TRBD1 (5 bases). The CDR3 runs to 13 residues. Germline loops: CDR1 SNHLY, CDR2 FYNNEI. V was cut by 8 bases and J by 7 bases, with 12 bases left in between. CDR3 region: CASGDLRNSPLHF. For the CDR3, the DNA is TGTGCCAGCGGGGACCTAAGGAATTCACCCCTCCACTTT.

As concerns this clone: The sample holds other DNA sequences that translate to the same CDR3. V and J are TRBV18 and TRBJ2-7; no clear D gene. CDR3 size: 13 residues. V was shortened by 3 bases and J by 0 bases, with 6 bases between the two germline ends. Per the germline V gene, CDR1 is KGHSH and CDR2 is LQKENI. This chain's CDR3 is CASSPPSSYEQYF. CDR3 bases: TGTGCCAGCTCACCCCCCAGCTCCTACGAGCAGTACTTC.

The chain couples TRBV7-9 to TRBJ1-4, with D maybe TRBD1 (6 bases). This CDR3 spans 13 amino acids. Germline V gene lookup returns CDR1 SEHNR and CDR2 FQNEAQ (reference sequence). Trimming took off 1 base at V and 13 bases at J, with 13 bases between the two ends. The CDR3 sequence is CASSLVLQGILFF. The CDR3 DNA reads as TGTGCCAGCAGCTTAGTTTTACAGGGTATACTGTTTTTT.

The chain carries TRBV5-1 and TRBJ1-1, with unresolved D. V lost 3 bases, J lost 0 bases, and 9 bases lay in between. The CDR3 is 14 residues long. The germline CDR1 and CDR2 sequences are SGHRS and YFSETQ. The CDR3 nucleotides are TGCGCCAGCAGCTACGACACTATGAACACTGAAGCTTTCTTT. It encodes CASSYDTMNTEAFF.

The V call is TRBV2, the J call TRBJ1-1, with a weak D call TRBD1 (6 bases). V gave up 8 bases and J gave up 8 bases, with 12 bases separating them. CDR3 length equals 11 residues. Germline CDR1 and CDR2: SNHLY and FYNNEI. CDR3: CASGGPGEAFF. Written as DNA, the CDR3 is TGTGCCAGCGGGGGCCCGGGGGAAGCTTTCTTT.

This chain joins TRBV7-2 and TRBJ1-2; 7 nucleotides align to TRBD1. The CDR3 has 16 amino acids. V lost 4 bases, J lost 4 bases, and 12 bases stayed unmatched. Germline V gene data show CDR1 as SGHTA and CDR2 as FQGNSA. This CDR3 is CASSSRQGLASYGYTF. The CDR3 nucleotides are TGTGCCAGCAGCTCCCGACAGGGTTTGGCTAGCTATGGCTACACCTTC.

This CDR3 reads CASSLGTGWGVDTQYF. The CDR3, as DNA: TGTGCCAGCAGCTTGGGGACAGGCTGGGGAGTAGATACGCAGTATTTT. V is TRBV7-2 and J is TRBJ2-3, with 8 bases fitting TRBD1. This CDR3 is 16 amino acids long. Trimming at V came to 3 bases and at J to 5 bases, leaving 10 bases not matched to a gene. Looked up from germline, CDR1 is SGHTA and CDR2 is FQGNSA.

The V and J genes are TRBV9 and TRBJ1-2; 10 positions agree with TRBD1. The CDR3 covers 18 residues. Looked up from germline, CDR1 is SGDLS and CDR2 is YYNGEE. Unmatched junction bases numbered 17, after V lost 4 bases and J lost 5 bases. As DNA, the CDR3 is TGTGCCAGCAGCCTTACGGCGGGACAGGGGATGTTGGGGTATGGCTACACCTTC. This codes for CASSLTAGQGMLGYGYTF.

The chain has TRBV5-1 and TRBJ1-6; no clear D. The V gene's germline CDR1 is SGHRS and CDR2 YFSETQ. Trimming shortened V by 4 bases and J by 3 bases, and 20 bases separated the two germline ends. The CDR3 loop spans 18 amino acids. The CDR3 DNA reads TGCGCCAGCAGCCTTAGATTTCAACAGACGGGCTATAATTCACCCCTCCACTTT. Its translation: CASSLRFQQTGYNSPLHF.

This chain joins TRBV18 and TRBJ2-3; 7 positions match TRBD1. This CDR3 region has 15 residues. CDR1 is KGHSH, CDR2 LQKENI, per germline. Losses at the gene ends were 0 bases for V and 4 bases for J; bases not matched to a gene: 4. Written as DNA, the CDR3 is TGTGCCAGCTCACCACCAGGGGGCGCCTCAGATACGCAGTATTTT. It translates to CASSPPGGASDTQYF.

As regards this clone: This same CDR3 is encoded by further DNA sequences in the sample. DNA for the CDR3: TGCAGCGTCCTGAGTGTACCCTCCGAGCAGTACTTC. This translates into CSVLSVPSEQYF. The V and J genes are TRBV29-1 and TRBJ2-7; no clear D gene. CDR1 and CDR2 from the germline V gene are SQVTM and ANQGSEA. Trimming took 6 bases from V and 6 from J, leaving 15 bases between them. CDR3 length: 12 amino acids.

The chain uses TRBV15 and TRBJ1-1; 8 positions agree with TRBD1. Germline CDR1 and CDR2: LNHNV and YYDKDF (reference sequence). Unmatched junction bases numbered 6, after V lost 3 bases and J lost 6 bases. The length of the CDR3 is 14 residues. CDR3 sequence: CATSRSTGVSEAFF. As DNA, the CDR3 is TGTGCCACCAGCAGGTCGACAGGGGTGTCTGAAGCTTTCTTT.

The V call is TRBV2, the J call TRBJ2-1; D ambiguous. CDR3 size: 10 residues. Per the germline V gene, CDR1 is SNHLY and CDR2 is FYNNEI. Trimming removed 4 bases at V and 12 bases at J, with 7 bases between. The CDR3 loop is CASSANGQFF. CDR3 coding DNA: TGTGCCAGCAGTGCCAACGGGCAGTTCTTC.

This chain joins TRBV6-1 and TRBJ2-3, with TRBD1 matching over 10 bases. With 6 bases clipped from V and 4 bases from J, the junction kept 4 bases outside the gene matches. Germline V gene data show CDR1 as MNHNS and CDR2 as SASEGT. This CDR3 has 14 residues. The CDR3 loop reads CASRPTGGPDTQYF. In DNA, the CDR3 is TGTGCCAGCAGACCGACAGGGGGCCCAGATACGCAGTATTTT.

The genes are TRBV6-6 and TRBJ2-1; possible D gene TRBD2, 6 bases. CDR1 MNHNY and CDR2 SVGAGI come from the germline V gene (reference sequence). V lost 5 bases to trimming and J lost 1 base, with 12 bases between them. CDR3 length: 15 residues. CDR3 in DNA: TGTGCCAGCAGTGGCAGCGGGTTGTCCTACAATGAGCAGTTCTTC. Amino acids: CASSGSGLSYNEQFF.

The V gene is TRBV19, the J gene TRBJ2-3, with 10 bases fitting TRBD2. The CDR3 extends over 17 amino acids. After removal of 4 bases from V and 0 bases from J, the junction contained 7 bases not matched to a gene. Looked up from germline, CDR1 is LNHDA and CDR2 is SQIVND (reference sequence). Here the CDR3 DNA reads TGTGCCAGTAGTAGGGCTAGCGGGAGCCCTAGCACAGATACGCAGTATTTT. Translating gives CASSRASGSPSTDTQYF.

The V gene is TRBV12-2, the J gene TRBJ1-5. TRBV12-2 is a recognized pseudogene. The CDR3 is 18 amino acids. The CDR3: CASRLAAPGSGSNQPQHF. The CDR3, as DNA: TGTGCAAGTCGCTTAGCGGCCCCGGGGAGTGGAAGCAATCAGCCCCAGCATTTT.

The genes are TRBV5-1 and TRBJ1-6; no clear D gene. V lost 4 bases to trimming and J lost 0 bases, with 11 bases between them. The CDR3 runs 16 residues. Germline lookup yields CDR1 SGHRS and CDR2 YFSETQ. CDR3 sequence: CASSPAGVSYNSPLHF. CDR3 nucleotide sequence: TGCGCCAGCAGCCCGGCCGGGGTCTCCTATAATTCACCCCTCCACTTT. The full variable domain, with the rest looked up from reference TRBV5-1 and TRBJ1-6, is KAGVTQTPRYLIKTRGQQVTLSCSPISGHRSVSWYQQTPGQGLQFLFEYFSETQRNKGNFPGRFSGRQFSNSRSEMNVSTLELGDSALYLCASSPAGVSYNSPLHFGNGTRLTVT.

The chain has TRBV2 and TRBJ2-4; maybe TRBD1 (6 bases). The CDR3 covers 14 residues. Per the germline V gene, CDR1 is SNHLY and CDR2 is FYNNEI. With 5 bases removed from V and 12 bases from J, the gap between germline ends came to 20 bases. CDR3 protein: CASSLKNRELGQYF. In DNA form, the CDR3 reads TGTGCCAGCAGTTTAAAAAACAGGGAATTGGGTCAGTACTTC.

V gene TRBV5-1 combines with J gene TRBJ2-3; D is possibly TRBD2 (6 bases). Germline V CDR1 and CDR2: SGHRS, YFSETQ. The CDR3 consists of 13 residues. V was shortened by 4 bases and J by 4 bases, with 10 bases between the two germline ends. As DNA, the CDR3 is TGCGCCAGCAGCCTCCCGGGGGCAGATACGCAGTATTTT. The encoded protein is CASSLPGADTQYF.

J is TRBJ2-7 and V is TRBV7-9, with D unclear. V was clipped by 1 base and J by 3 bases, with 7 bases between them. CDR3 length equals 13 residues. The germline CDR1 and CDR2 sequences are SEHNR and FQNEAQ (reference sequence). CDR3 in DNA: TGTGCCAGCAGCTTAGTGTACGGCTACGAGCAGTACTTC. This translates into CASSLVYGYEQYF. Based on the CDR3 plus reference TRBV7-9 and TRBJ2-7, the full variable domain is DTGVSQNPRHKITKRGQNVTFRCDPISEHNRLYWYRQTLGQGPEFLTYFQNEAQLEKSRLLSDRFSAERPKGSFSTLEIQRTEQGDSAMYLCASSLVYGYEQYFGPGTRLTVT.

The chain uses TRBV18 and TRBJ2-5; 13 bases align to TRBD2. Per the germline V gene, CDR1 is KGHSH and CDR2 is LQKENI. The CDR3 is made up of 17 amino acids. Trimming cost V 1 base and J 2 bases; bases outside gene matches: 4. CDR3 residues: CASSPRLAGGPQETQYF. The CDR3 nucleotides read TGTGCCAGCTCACCACGACTAGCGGGAGGACCTCAAGAGACCCAGTACTTC.

The chain couples TRBV4-1 to TRBJ2-7; 9 nucleotides agree with TRBD1. The CDR3 totals 17 residues. The germline V gene has CDR1 MGHRA and CDR2 YSYEKL. The V and J ends lost 8 bases and 2 bases, in that order; junction bases with no gene match: 16. The CDR3 coding sequence is TGCGCCAGCCGTAGGCTTTATTCGGGACAGGGTACCTACGAGCAGTACTTC. Encoded protein: CASRRLYSGQGTYEQYF.

The chain couples TRBV5-5 to TRBJ1-5; D is perhaps TRBD1 (6 bases). The CDR3 totals 16 residues. Germline loops: CDR1 SGHKS, CDR2 YYEKEE (reference sequence). V gave up 0 bases and J gave up 0 bases, with 10 bases separating them. The CDR3 loop reads CASSLVQGVSNQPQHF. CDR3 coding DNA: TGTGCCAGCAGCTTGGTACAGGGAGTTAGCAATCAGCCCCAGCATTTT. Full variable domain (missing parts from reference TRBV5-5 and TRBJ1-5): DAGVTQSPTHLIKTRGQQVTLRCSPISGHKSVSWYQQVLGQGPQFIFQYYEKEERGRGNFPDRFSARQFPNYSSELNVNALLLGDSALYLCASSLVQGVSNQPQHFGDGTRLSIL.

The V and J genes are TRBV2 and TRBJ2-2, with 8 bases matching TRBD1. V gave up 10 bases and J gave up 2 bases; unmatched junction bases: 6. Germline loops: CDR1 SNHLY, CDR2 FYNNEI. CDR3 length: 14 amino acids. The CDR3 DNA sequence: TGTGCCACCCGCCAGGGGGCTAACACCGGGGAGCTGTTTTTT. Its protein is CATRQGANTGELFF. Full variable domain (missing parts from reference TRBV2 and TRBJ2-2): EPEVTQTPSHQVTQMGQEVILRCVPISNHLYFYWYRQILGQKVEFLVSFYNNEISEKSEIFDDQFSVERPDGSNFTLKIRSTKLEDSAMYFCATRQGANTGELFFGEGSRLTVL.

The V call is TRBV29-1, the J call TRBJ1-1, with 7 bases lining up with TRBD1. Germline CDR1 and CDR2: SQVTM and ANQGSEA. The V gene end was trimmed by 6 bases and the J gene end by 5 bases; junction bases not matched to a gene: 9. CDR3 size: 13 residues. In DNA form, the CDR3 reads TGCAGCGTCGACAAGACAGGGTGGACTGAAGCTTTCTTT. Translated: CSVDKTGWTEAFF.

Here the CDR3 reads CSVIRIYGYTF. CDR3 DNA sequence: TGCAGCGTTATACGGATCTATGGCTACACCTTC. V usage is TRBV29-1 and J usage is TRBJ1-2; D gene uncertain. The V and J ends lost 5 bases and 4 bases respectively, with 8 bases between them. This CDR3 spans 11 amino acids. The germline gives CDR1 SQVTM, CDR2 ANQGSEA. Complete variable domain (other parts from reference TRBV29-1 and TRBJ1-2): SAVISQKPSRDICQRGTSLTIQCQVDSQVTMMFWYRQQPGQSLTLIATANQGSEATYESGFVIDKFPISRPNLTFSTLTVSNMSPEDSSIYLCSVIRIYGYTFGSGTRLTVV.

The V call is TRBV7-8, the J call TRBJ2-5; TRBD2 matches at 7 bases. V was clipped by 3 bases and J by 5 bases; unmatched bases: 9. CDR1 and CDR2 (germline): SGHVS, FQNEAQ. The CDR3 covers 15 residues. The chain's CDR3 is CASSFEVGGEETQYF. The CDR3 coding sequence is TGTGCCAGCAGCTTTGAAGTGGGAGGGGAGGAGACCCAGTACTTC.

This chain links TRBV6-6 with TRBJ1-4, with 7 bases aligning to TRBD1. CDR3 length equals 15 residues. CDR1 is MNHNY, CDR2 SVGAGI, per germline (reference sequence). V lost 7 bases and J lost 1; bases outside the gene matches: 6. CDR3 residues: CASKEHRGTNEKLFF. The CDR3 DNA is TGTGCCAGCAAAGAACACAGGGGAACTAATGAAAAACTGTTTTTT.

The chain combines TRBV6-1 with TRBJ2-7; D is possibly TRBD2 (6 bases). Trimming took 4 bases from V and 2 from J, leaving 15 bases between them. This CDR3 has 15 amino acids. CDR1 and CDR2 (germline): MNHNS, SASEGT. The CDR3 region is CASSGQTSVPYEQYF. The CDR3 nucleotides are TGTGCCAGCAGTGGCCAGACTAGTGTTCCCTACGAGCAGTACTTC.